What follows are 29 T cell receptor beta chains derived from one specimen sequenced in a study of control samples from healthy donors and cancer patients. Clones were sequenced by immunoSEQ multiplex PCR, and TCRdb holds only the in-frame ones, with some missing. This sample has about 140,000 clones, with 75% to 90% found just once. The sequencing sample was made of blood. Receptor source: a woman in her 30s in good health.

The chain is built from TRBV6-5 and TRBJ2-7; TRBD1 aligns across 7 bases. The CDR3 loop spans 13 amino acids. CDR1 and CDR2 (germline): MNHEY, SVGAGI. V was pared by 2 bases and J by 7 bases, with 5 bases of the junction left unmatched. DNA of the CDR3: TGTGCCAGCAGTTACGACAGGGAGAGAGAGCAGTACTTC. This gives the protein CASSYDREREQYF.

CDR3 in DNA: TGTGCCAGCAGACCGGGCGGGGGGTTCGAGGAGCAGTACTTC. It translates to CASRPGGGFEEQYF. The chain uses TRBV7-9 and TRBJ2-7; TRBD2 aligns across 8 bases. The V gene's germline CDR1 is SEHNR and CDR2 FQNEAQ (reference sequence). Germline trimming cut 6 bases from V and 7 bases from J; bases unmatched to any gene: 11. The CDR3 extends over 14 amino acids. Full variable domain (outside the CDR3, taken from reference TRBV7-9 and TRBJ2-7): DTGVSQNPRHKITKRGQNVTFRCDPISEHNRLYWYRQTLGQGPEFLTYFQNEAQLEKSRLLSDRFSAERPKGSFSTLEIQRTEQGDSAMYLCASRPGGGFEEQYFGPGTRLTVT.

The chain uses TRBV6-5 and TRBJ1-2; maybe TRBD1 (5 bases). Germline V gene lookup returns CDR1 MNHEY and CDR2 SVGAGI. There are 13 residues in the CDR3. V was pared by 0 bases and J by 5 bases, with 7 bases between. CDR3 region: CASSYSWGYGYTF. CDR3 nucleotide sequence: TGTGCCAGCAGTTACTCCTGGGGGTATGGCTACACCTTC.

This chain connects TRBV6-1 to TRBJ2-5, with D perhaps assigned TRBD1 or TRBD2 (6 bases each). V gave up 2 bases and J gave up 5 bases, with 21 bases separating them. Germline CDR1 and CDR2: MNHNS and SASEGT. The CDR3 has 17 residues. The CDR3 DNA reads TGTGCCAGCAGTGAATGGGTCGAGGCAGGGGCGGGGGAGACCCAGTACTTC. Translated: CASSEWVEAGAGETQYF.

The chain joins TRBV6-6 to TRBJ1-4; the D gene is possibly TRBD1 (5 bases). Germline CDR1 is MNHNY and CDR2 is SVGAGI (reference sequence). V was clipped by 6 bases and J by 8 bases, with 10 bases between them. This CDR3 comprises 12 residues. CDR3 DNA: TGTGCCAGCAGAGGGACGGACGAAAAACTGTTTTTT. This translates into CASRGTDEKLFF.

The CDR3 bases are TGTGCCAGCAGCTTTAGCGGGAGGAATGAGCAGTTCTTC. Amino acids: CASSFSGRNEQFF. The chain uses TRBV5-4 and TRBJ2-1; 10 nucleotides align to TRBD2. Germline lookup yields CDR1 SGHNT and CDR2 YYREEE (reference sequence). The CDR3 consists of 13 residues. Trimming at V came to 2 bases and at J to 7 bases, leaving 0 bases not matched to a gene.

This clone was counted a few times. The genes are TRBV19 and TRBJ1-2; D call uncertain. This CDR3 comprises 14 residues. With 6 bases removed from V and 0 bases from J, the gap between germline ends came to 11 bases. The V gene's germline CDR1 is LNHDA and CDR2 SQIVND (reference sequence). CDR3 residues: CASRQAGTNYGYTF. The CDR3 DNA reads as TGTGCCAGTAGGCAGGCGGGGACTAACTATGGCTACACCTTC.

V is TRBV12-3 or TRBV12-4 and J is TRBJ2-1; TRBD2 agrees at 10 bases. The CDR3 length is 13 residues. The V gene end was trimmed by 10 bases and the J gene end by 9 bases; junction bases not matched to a gene: 9. The CDR3 loop reads CATQREGYGEQFF. In nucleotides, the CDR3 is TGTGCCACCCAGCGGGAGGGCTATGGTGAGCAGTTCTTC.

There are a few counts of this clone. The rearrangement links TRBV5-5 to TRBJ1-3; D is ambiguous. Trimming took off 4 bases at V and 3 bases at J, with 5 bases between the two ends. The CDR3 consists of 12 residues. The V gene's germline CDR1 is SGHKS and CDR2 YYEKEE (reference sequence). This chain's CDR3 is CASSVDGNTIYF. The CDR3 DNA is TGTGCCAGCAGCGTAGATGGAAACACCATATATTTT.

This chain connects TRBV7-2 to TRBJ1-5, with a possible D match to TRBD1 (5 bases). There are 15 residues in the CDR3. Between the trimmed V and J ends, which lost 1 base and 5 bases, there was a span of 12 bases. Germline V CDR1 and CDR2: SGHTA, FQGNSA. For the CDR3, the DNA is TGTGCCAGCAGCTTAGAGGCAGGGCGGCATCAGCCCCAGCATTTT. Amino acids: CASSLEAGRHQPQHF.

The V gene is TRBV18, the J gene TRBJ1-2; possible D gene TRBD1, 6 bases. V was cut by 1 base and J by 8 bases, with 14 bases left in between. The CDR3 totals 14 residues. Germline values: CDR1 KGHSH, CDR2 LQKENI. CDR3 region: CASSPRGGADGYTF. The CDR3 DNA is TGTGCCAGCTCACCACGCGGGGGGGCTGACGGCTACACCTTC.

J is TRBJ1-1 and V is TRBV2; tentative D call: TRBD1 (5 bases). Per the germline V gene, CDR1 is SNHLY and CDR2 is FYNNEI. The V end lost 6 bases, the J end lost 4 bases, and 18 bases lay between the germline ends. The CDR3 is 15 residues long. CDR3 bases: TGTGCCAGCAGGTTGGGGGACGGCCTGGGCACTGAAGCTTTCTTT. This translates into CASRLGDGLGTEAFF.

The chain carries TRBV28 and TRBJ1-2; D is perhaps TRBD1 (5 bases). The CDR3 runs to 15 residues. Germline V gene data show CDR1 as MDHEN and CDR2 as SYDVKM. The V end lost 6 bases, the J end lost 4 bases, and 18 bases lay between the germline ends. The CDR3 DNA reads as TGTGCCAGCAGCTCGCGGGGGATGGGTCGCTATGGCTACACCTTC. Protein product: CASSSRGMGRYGYTF.

This clone has more than one count but fewer than ten. This chain uses TRBV6-5 with TRBJ2-6; 7 bases match TRBD1. Germline V gene lookup returns CDR1 MNHEY and CDR2 SVGAGI. Trimming at V came to 7 bases and at J to 4 bases, leaving 7 bases not matched to a gene. CDR3 length: 15 amino acids. CDR3 sequence: CASTLQGVGANVLTF. CDR3 bases: TGTGCCAGCACCCTCCAGGGGGTAGGGGCCAACGTCCTGACTTTC.

The chain couples TRBV7-9 to TRBJ2-2; D is possibly TRBD1 or TRBD2 (5 bases each). V dropped 1 base and J dropped 6 bases, with 12 bases sitting between them. The CDR3 sequence is 15 residues long. CDR1 and CDR2 (germline): SEHNR, FQNEAQ (reference sequence). The CDR3 region has the DNA TGTGCCAGCAGCTTAGGTACAGGAGGTGCCGGGGAGCTGTTTTTT. Translating gives CASSLGTGGAGELFF. The full variable domain, its missing parts supplied by reference TRBV7-9 and TRBJ2-2, is DTGVSQNPRHKITKRGQNVTFRCDPISEHNRLYWYRQTLGQGPEFLTYFQNEAQLEKSRLLSDRFSAERPKGSFSTLEIQRTEQGDSAMYLCASSLGTGGAGELFFGEGSRLTVL.

J is TRBJ1-5 and V is TRBV7-2; 8 nucleotides agree with TRBD1. The V gene's germline CDR1 is SGHTA and CDR2 FQGNSA. V trimming: 4 bases; J trimming: 5 bases; junction bases outside the gene matches: 4. CDR3 length: 14 amino acids. CDR3 loop: CASSWTGHDQPQHF. CDR3 nucleotides: TGTGCCAGCAGCTGGACAGGGCATGATCAGCCCCAGCATTTT.

The V and J genes are TRBV7-2 and TRBJ2-5; 9 bases fit TRBD2. Trimming removed 3 bases from V and 9 bases from J; junction bases left unmatched: 11. Per germline, CDR1 SGHTA and CDR2 FQGNSA. The CDR3 covers 15 residues. The CDR3: CASSFAGGPWVAQYF. The CDR3 nucleotides are TGTGCCAGCAGCTTCGCGGGAGGGCCTTGGGTGGCCCAGTACTTC. The variable domain in full, with the rest retrieved from reference TRBV7-2 and TRBJ2-5, is GAGVSQSPSNKVTEKGKDVELRCDPISGHTALYWYRQSLGQGLEFLIYFQGNSAPDKSGLPSDRFSAERTGGSVSTLTIQRTQQEDSAVYLCASSFAGGPWVAQYFGPGTRLLVL.

V gene TRBV18 combines with J gene TRBJ2-7; 7 bases are shared with TRBD1. The CDR3 contains 13 residues. With 3 bases clipped from V and 4 bases from J, the junction kept 3 bases outside the gene matches. The germline CDR1 and CDR2 sequences are KGHSH and LQKENI. The CDR3 DNA follows: TGTGCCAGCTCACCCTCAGGGGGTTACGAGCAGTACTTC. Translation: CASSPSGGYEQYF.

The chain has TRBV4-1 and TRBJ2-5; TRBD1 is a possible D gene (5 bases). V was pared by 0 bases and J by 4 bases, with 9 bases between. The CDR3 totals 14 residues. Looked up from germline, CDR1 is MGHRA and CDR2 is YSYEKL. CDR3 region: CASSQDFRAETQYF. CDR3 DNA sequence: TGCGCCAGCAGCCAAGATTTCAGGGCAGAGACCCAGTACTTC.

The J gene is TRBJ2-1, the V gene TRBV7-2, with 8 bases aligning to TRBD2. Germline V lookup: CDR1 SGHTA, CDR2 FQGNSA. With V trimmed by 0 bases and J by 7 bases, 8 bases remained unmatched. This CDR3 is built from 16 residues. CDR3 DNA sequence: TGTGCCAGCAGCTTAGCGCGAGGCGGGAGGATTAATGAGCAGTTCTTC. It encodes CASSLARGGRINEQFF.

V usage is TRBV7-2 and J usage is TRBJ2-3, with D maybe TRBD1 (6 bases). Trimming removed 10 bases at V and 2 bases at J, with 13 bases between. The CDR3 sequence is 13 residues long. Germline CDR1 and CDR2: SGHTA and FQGNSA. CDR3 nucleotide sequence: TGTGCCACCGGACAGCCCTCCACAGATACGCAGTATTTT. Its translation is CATGQPSTDTQYF.

This rearrangement joins TRBV9 to TRBJ1-5; D gene ambiguous. This CDR3 has 14 amino acids. In germline, CDR1 is SGDLS, CDR2 YYNGEE. V was pared by 3 bases and J by 5 bases, with 12 bases between. CDR3 sequence: CASSAGQSYQPQHF. In nucleotides, the CDR3 is TGTGCCAGCAGCGCGGGCCAGTCATATCAGCCCCAGCATTTT.

The genes are TRBV7-9 and TRBJ2-5; D gene unclear. Germline V gene data show CDR1 as SEHNR and CDR2 as FQNEAQ (reference sequence). The V gene lost 3 bases and the J gene lost 3 bases, with 2 bases spanning the gap. CDR3 length equals 11 residues. The CDR3 region is CASSLKETQYF. CDR3 DNA: TGTGCCAGCAGCTTGAAAGAGACCCAGTACTTC.

In this sample, this clone turned up once. The chain is built from TRBV6-5 and TRBJ2-3; TRBD1 might be the D (5 bases). Trimming took 6 bases from V and 5 from J, leaving 18 bases between them. CDR1 and CDR2 (germline): MNHEY, SVGAGI. This CDR3 is built from 15 residues. The CDR3 coding sequence is TGTGCCAGCAGCCCAGGACACTCTTGGGGAGATACGCAGTATTTT. It encodes CASSPGHSWGDTQYF.

This chain links TRBV11-2 with TRBJ2-3, with TRBD2 matching 8 bases. This CDR3 has 14 amino acids. The germline V gene has CDR1 SGHAT and CDR2 FQNNGV. J gave up 4 bases and V 3 bases, and 3 bases lay outside the gene matches. CDR3 DNA sequence: TGTGCCAGCAGCTTCGGACTAGCCGCAGATACGCAGTATTTT. Translating it yields CASSFGLAADTQYF.

The chain couples TRBV24-1 to TRBJ2-1, with D unclear. V dropped 7 bases and J dropped 0 bases, with 12 bases sitting between them. The CDR3 has 15 amino acids. Per germline, CDR1 KGHDR and CDR2 SFDVKD. In DNA form, the CDR3 reads TGTGCCACCAGGGCCCACTGGACCTCCTACAATGAGCAGTTCTTC. Its protein product is CATRAHWTSYNEQFF.

The gene calls are TRBV9 and TRBJ2-7; 10 bases line up with TRBD1. CDR3 length equals 15 residues. Germline CDR1 SGDLS, CDR2 YYNGEE. Unmatched junction bases numbered 8, after V lost 2 bases and J lost 6 bases. The CDR3 here is CASSVRETGGFEQYF. CDR3 in DNA: TGTGCCAGCAGCGTCCGAGAGACAGGGGGCTTCGAGCAGTACTTC.

Written as DNA, the CDR3 is TGTGCCACCAGCAGAGATCCGGGGATTCAGCCCCAGCATTTT. Amino acid sequence: CATSRDPGIQPQHF. This sequence joins TRBV15 and TRBJ1-5; D is undetermined. The CDR3 extends over 14 amino acids. V was pared by 0 bases and J by 6 bases, with 9 bases between. Looked up from germline, CDR1 is LNHNV and CDR2 is YYDKDF (reference sequence).

The genes are TRBV6-4 and TRBJ2-3, with 10 nucleotides matching TRBD2. The germline gives CDR1 MRHNA, CDR2 SNTAGT. The CDR3 is 15 amino acids. With 4 bases clipped from V and 2 bases from J, the junction kept 3 bases outside the gene matches. In DNA, the CDR3 is TGTGCCAGCAGTGTTCTAGCGGGAGTCACAGATACGCAGTATTTT. It yields the protein CASSVLAGVTDTQYF.